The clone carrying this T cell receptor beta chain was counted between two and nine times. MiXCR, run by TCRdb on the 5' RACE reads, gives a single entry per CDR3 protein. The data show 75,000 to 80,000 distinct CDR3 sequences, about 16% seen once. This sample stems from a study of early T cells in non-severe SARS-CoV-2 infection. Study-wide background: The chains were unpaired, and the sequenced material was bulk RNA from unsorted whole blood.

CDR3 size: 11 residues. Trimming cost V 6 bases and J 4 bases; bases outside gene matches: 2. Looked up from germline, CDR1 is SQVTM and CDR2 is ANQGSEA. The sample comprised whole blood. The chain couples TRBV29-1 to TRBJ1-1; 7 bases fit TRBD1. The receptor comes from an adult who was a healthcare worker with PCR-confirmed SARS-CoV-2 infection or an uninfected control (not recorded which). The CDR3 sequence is CSVGTATEAFF. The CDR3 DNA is TGCAGCGTGGGGACAGCCACTGAAGCTTTCTTT.